The clone carrying this TCR beta chain was found a few times. Original handling: From reference gene primer amplification, estimates of nucleated cell counts were derived. Profiled with immunoSEQ multiplex PCR; TCRdb holds only in-frame clones, not every one. The V and J calls and clone size were taken over from that table, and D and trimming were inferred from the DNA. Here the sample spans some 21,000 clones, around four fifths being singletons. This record belongs to a study of blood T cell repertoires in COVID-19. Study context: The United States, Italy and Spain provided the acute and convalescent COVID-19 samples. The analysed material was cDNA or gDNA that came from T cells, B-cell-depleted T cells, or PBMCs.

V trimming: 1 base; J trimming: 7 bases; junction bases outside the gene matches: 12. CDR1 and CDR2 from the germline V gene are SGHAT and FQNNGV. This CDR3 contains 16 residues. Sequenced: peripheral blood. The rearrangement uses TRBV11-2 and TRBJ2-7; 8 bases fit TRBD2. The receptor was derived from a human donor in a cohort sampled during active COVID-19. The CDR3 is CASSLGSSGGRREQYF. The CDR3 DNA follows: TGTGCCAGCAGCTTAGGATCCAGCGGGGGACGGCGGGAGCAGTACTTC.